This T cell receptor (beta chain) was recorded in a study of shared clonotypes between healthy human individuals. On the study more broadly: With ages of 18 to 49, the donors were a couple of women and a few men.

Study results and limitations: Approximately 4.6% of naive CD4 clonotypes were common to several donors.

CDR1 is MNHNS and CDR2 is SASEGT in the germline V gene. The CDR3 is 15 amino acids. The ends lost 6 bases at V and 6 bases at J; junction bases unmatched: 7. In the sorted-subset replicate PCRs, about 200 ng DNA, around 30,000 T cell genomes, was used. Libraries were prepared by immunoSEQ multiplex PCR; TCRdb keeps only in-frame clonotypes and omits some of them. The profile shows 1,400,000 or so clones, 98% to 99% of them singletons. Concerning this clone itself: Its antigen is undetermined.

The receptor was isolated from a man aged 25-40 years in good health. The V call is TRBV6-1, the J call TRBJ2-2; 10 bases are a match to TRBD2. Sequencing input: naive CD4+ T cells sorted from blood. The sample's subset: CD45RA+ positively selected. CDR3 DNA sequence: TGTGCCAGCAGGCTAGCGGGAGAGGTGGCCGGGGAGCTGTTTTTT. Its translation: CASRLAGEVAGELFF.